This TCR beta chain was observed in a study of T cell responses to AZD1222 COVID-19 vaccine. Profiled with immunoSEQ multiplex PCR; TCRdb holds only in-frame clones, not every one. This table has approximately 140,000 clones, about 89% appearing once. Per the germline V gene, CDR1 is KGHSH and CDR2 is LQKENI. Trimming took 5 bases from V and 5 from J, leaving 15 bases between them. The CDR3 covers 14 residues. The rearrangement links TRBV18 to TRBJ1-1; D ambiguous. The receptor was derived from an adult who received the AZD1222 COVID-19 vaccine. The sample consisted of peripheral blood, taken 28 days after the second AZD1222 dose. CDR3 in DNA: TGTGCCAGCTCATACCGCGGACGGGAAACTGAAGCTTTCTTT. This gives the protein CASSYRGRETEAFF.